This passage covers 14 T cell receptor beta chains from one sample sequenced in a study of blood T cell repertoires in COVID-19. Repertoires were generated with immunoSEQ multiplex PCR, while TCRdb's copy carries only in-frame clones and drops some. Of approximately 210,000 clones in the sample, approximately 94% were seen once. Sample: peripheral blood. Source of these receptors: a man aged 30 to 39 with COVID-19, enrolled during active disease.

This clone was counted once. This rearrangement joins TRBV30 to TRBJ1-6; D is undetermined. Trimming pared 0 bases from V and 10 bases from J, leaving 13 bases between. The CDR3 length is 14 residues. CDR1 is GTSNPN, CDR2 SVGIG, per germline (reference sequence). The CDR3 loop reads CAWSVSVGGSPLHF. The CDR3 DNA reads as TGTGCCTGGAGTGTAAGTGTTGGCGGATCACCCCTCCACTTT.

V is TRBV6-2 or TRBV6-3 and J is TRBJ2-1; 7 bases fit TRBD1. The CDR3 loop spans 14 amino acids. Germline trimming cut 5 bases from V and 9 bases from J; bases unmatched to any gene: 10. The V gene's germline CDR1 is MNHEY and CDR2 SVGEGT. The CDR3 DNA sequence: TGTGCCAGCAGTGCTCGACAGGGAAAGGGTGAGCAGTTCTTC. It is translated as CASSARQGKGEQFF.

This clone has only one observation. The V and J genes are TRBV19 and TRBJ2-1; 7 bases are shared with TRBD1. Germline V gene data show CDR1 as LNHDA and CDR2 as SQIVND (reference sequence). The CDR3 covers 15 residues. Trimming cost V 5 bases and J 4 bases; bases outside gene matches: 8. The CDR3 DNA is TGTGCCAGTAGTGCACTCCGGGACAGTTACAATGAGCAGTTCTTC. Translated: CASSALRDSYNEQFF.

The V call is TRBV3-1 (or the pseudogene TRBV3-2), the J call TRBJ2-5, with a tentative D call TRBD1 (6 bases). Germline V gene lookup returns CDR1 LGHDT and CDR2 YNNKEL (reference sequence). The CDR3 has 13 residues. V was cut by 5 bases and J by 0 bases, with 7 bases left in between. In DNA form, the CDR3 reads TGTGCCAGCAGCAGACAGGACCAAGAGACCCAGTACTTC. It specifies CASSRQDQETQYF.

This clone has just a few counts. The chain recombines TRBV6-5 with TRBJ1-2, with D tentatively TRBD1 (5 bases). This CDR3 is 14 amino acids long. V gave up 8 bases and J gave up 0 bases, with 13 bases separating them. Germline V lookup: CDR1 MNHEY, CDR2 SVGAGI. The CDR3 nucleotides read TGTGCCAGCCGCCGGGGGACTACTAACTATGGCTACACCTTC. Translated, it gives CASRRGTTNYGYTF.

The chain has TRBV5-1 and TRBJ2-7, with 7 bases matching TRBD1. Germline V CDR1 and CDR2: SGHRS, YFSETQ. V was pared by 1 base and J by 6 bases, with 19 bases of the junction left unmatched. CDR3 length equals 18 residues. CDR3: CASSLWGNQGDITGEQYF. In DNA, the CDR3 is TGCGCCAGCAGCTTGTGGGGCAACCAGGGGGATATCACTGGCGAGCAGTACTTC.

Sample share makes this clone large. The chain recombines TRBV5-4 with TRBJ1-2; 8 positions agree with TRBD1. This CDR3 region has 14 residues. CDR1 and CDR2 (germline): SGHNT, YYREEE (reference sequence). V shed 4 bases, J shed 6 bases, and the junction held 8 bases outside the gene matches. The CDR3 loop reads CASSPLGGQDGYTF. DNA of the CDR3: TGTGCCAGCAGCCCTTTAGGGGGACAGGATGGCTACACCTTC.

This clone was observed once. The chain recombines TRBV7-2 with TRBJ2-5; 12 bases fit TRBD2. In germline, CDR1 is SGHTA, CDR2 FQGNSA. V was pared by 6 bases and J by 5 bases, with 7 bases of the junction left unmatched. There are 15 residues in the CDR3. CDR3 protein: CASRPSSGGAETQYF. DNA for the CDR3: TGTGCCAGCAGACCATCTAGCGGGGGGGCTGAGACCCAGTACTTC.

This chain connects TRBV2 to TRBJ1-2; 9 nucleotides line up with TRBD1. Germline CDR1 and CDR2: SNHLY and FYNNEI. V lost 4 bases, J lost 7 bases, and 4 bases stayed unmatched. The CDR3 has 13 residues. The DNA of the CDR3 is TGTGCCAGCAGTGGGACAGGGGATGGTGGCTACACCTTC. Encoded protein: CASSGTGDGGYTF.

A single count supports this clone. The genes are TRBV4-2 and TRBJ2-7; a weak D match, TRBD2 (7 bases). Between the trimmed V and J ends, which lost 0 bases and 5 bases, there was a span of 17 bases. Germline lookup yields CDR1 LGHNA and CDR2 YNFKEQ. CDR3 length: 16 amino acids. Written as DNA, the CDR3 is TGTGCCAGCAGCCAAGATCGGCGGGGGCAGGAGGACGAGCAGTACTTC. Its translation: CASSQDRRGQEDEQYF.

CDR3 DNA: TGTGCCAGCAGCTTAGAGCGCGGGGGGGTAGGCGAGCAGTACTTC. Encoded protein: CASSLERGGVGEQYF. The V and J genes are TRBV7-2 and TRBJ2-7, with 9 bases aligning to TRBD2. The CDR3 has 15 amino acids. The junction had 7 bases not matched to a gene; V was cut back by 1 base and J by 6 bases. The germline V gene encodes CDR1 SGHTA and CDR2 FQGNSA.

This clone showed up just once. This rearrangement joins TRBV5-1 to TRBJ2-7, with unresolved D. CDR1 is SGHRS and CDR2 is YFSETQ in the germline V gene. CDR3 length equals 13 residues. Deletions cut 1 base from V and 2 bases from J, with 7 bases between. Here the CDR3 reads CASSLTAAYEQYF. For the CDR3, the DNA is TGCGCCAGCAGCTTGACAGCCGCCTACGAGCAGTACTTC.

To note about this clone: Other DNA sequences in this specimen translate into the identical CDR3. The genes are TRBV14 and TRBJ1-1; D ambiguous. Germline V CDR1 and CDR2: SGHDN, FVKESK. V was pared by 1 base and J by 1 base, with 7 bases between. CDR3 length: 14 residues. In DNA, the CDR3 is TGTGCCAGCAGCCAAGTCCGGGGGAACACTGAAGCTTTCTTT. It specifies CASSQVRGNTEAFF.

This clone has just a few counts. The CDR3 region has the DNA TGCGCCAGCAGTGAGTCCTCTGACCCCGGGACAGCCCGACACGAGCAGTACTTC. It translates to CASSESSDPGTARHEQYF. J is TRBJ2-7 and V is TRBV10-2, with TRBD1 identical over 7 bases. Germline loops: CDR1 WSHSY, CDR2 SAAADI. The CDR3 runs to 18 residues. V was pared by 0 bases and J by 5 bases, with 16 bases of the junction left unmatched.